Below, 31 T cell receptor beta chains from the same sample are listed, as sequenced in a study of human T cells and chemical hapten exposure. The study's library attached unique molecular identifiers to single cDNA molecules. TCRdb recomputed calls from the reads with MiXCR, one row per CDR3 protein. The sample lists 100,000 to 150,000 distinct CDR3 sequences; approximately 9% were seen once. The total RNA was obtained from whole blood that was not fractionated. Sequenced sample: whole blood. The receptors come from a human donor in good health. Some clones in this sample may be carry-over from other donors' samples.

The chain has TRBV12-3 or TRBV12-4 and TRBJ2-4, with D possibly matching TRBD1 (6 bases). Deletions cut 5 bases from V and 2 bases from J, with 7 bases between. The CDR3 has 13 residues. The CDR3 region is CASSGTTKNIQYF. The CDR3 nucleotides read TGTGCCAGCAGTGGGACAACCAAAAACATTCAGTACTTC.

Only a few counts were recorded for this clonotype. V usage is TRBV6-5 and J usage is TRBJ1-5; 7 nucleotides align to TRBD1. The germline V gene has CDR1 MNHEY and CDR2 SVGAGI. There are 17 residues in the CDR3. Trimming at V came to 0 bases and at J to 6 bases, leaving 11 bases not matched to a gene. The CDR3 nucleotides read TGTGCCAGCAGTTACTCGGAGGGGGCCAGGACCCGTCAGCCCCAGCATTTT. It yields the protein CASSYSEGARTRQPQHF.

CDR3 sequence reads: CASSLKGWYSYEQYF. The CDR3 region has the DNA TGTGCCAGCAGTTTAAAGGGGTGGTACTCCTACGAGCAGTACTTC. The rearrangement links TRBV27 to TRBJ2-7, with D possibly matching TRBD1 (5 bases). This CDR3 contains 15 residues. Trimming took 2 bases from V and 0 from J, leaving 11 bases between them. Germline loops: CDR1 MNHEY, CDR2 SMNVEV (reference sequence).

The chain carries TRBV12-3 or TRBV12-4 and TRBJ1-2, with D possibly matching TRBD1 (5 bases). V was clipped by 3 bases and J by 13 bases, with 12 bases between them. This CDR3 contains 11 residues. The CDR3 DNA reads as TGTGCCAGCAGTTTCAGGGCCGGTGGCACCTTC. Translated: CASSFRAGGTF.

This clonotype was found many times. The V call is TRBV29-1, the J call TRBJ2-7, with a weak D call TRBD1 (5 bases). This CDR3 contains 13 residues. Germline CDR1 reads SQVTM; CDR2 reads ANQGSEA. DNA for the CDR3: TGCACCCGTGGGTTTATGGGGCGCGGCGAGCAGTACTTC. Translating gives CTRGFMGRGEQYF.

This clonotype occurred many times. The rearrangement links TRBV18 to TRBJ2-7; D remains unclear. The germline V gene encodes CDR1 KGHSH and CDR2 LQKENI. The CDR3 is 15 amino acids. Trimming stripped 1 base from V and 0 bases from J, with 10 bases between. CDR3 amino acids: CASSPRPLNSYEQYF. Written as DNA, the CDR3 is TGTGCCAGCTCACCACGACCCCTGAACTCCTACGAGCAGTACTTC.

In its sample, this clonotype was seen a few times. This chain links TRBV20-1 with TRBJ2-2; no clear D gene. V gave up 1 base and J gave up 1 base, with 7 bases separating them. The CDR3 has 14 residues. Per germline, CDR1 DFQATT and CDR2 SNEGSKA (reference sequence). CDR3 nucleotides: TGCAGTGCTAGAGGCCAGCAGAACACCGGGGAGCTGTTTTTT. Amino acids: CSARGQQNTGELFF.

At least ten counts were recorded for this clonotype. The rearrangement links TRBV10-3 to TRBJ1-2, with D possibly TRBD1 on 5 matching bases. The V and J ends lost 3 bases and 4 bases respectively, with 12 bases between them. This CDR3 is 14 amino acids long. The germline CDR1 and CDR2 sequences are ENHRY and SYGVKD. In nucleotides, the CDR3 is TGTGCCATCAGTGACGGGGGTTCTATCTATGGCTACACCTTC. This encodes CAISDGGSIYGYTF.

The chain joins TRBV20-1 to TRBJ1-1; D remains unclear. Germline-derived CDR1 and CDR2 are DFQATT and SNEGSKA (reference sequence). The CDR3 loop spans 15 amino acids. V was pared by 0 bases and J by 4 bases, with 15 bases between. The CDR3: CSARDWSSGRTEAFF. DNA of the CDR3: TGCAGTGCTAGAGATTGGAGTTCAGGACGCACTGAAGCTTTCTTT.

In its sample, this clonotype was seen many times. The CDR3 protein is CASSDRAFNQPQHF. As DNA, the CDR3 is TGTGCCAGCAGTGACAGGGCTTTCAATCAGCCCCAGCATTTT. The gene calls are TRBV2 and TRBJ1-5; D perhaps matches TRBD1 (5 bases). Germline CDR1 SNHLY, CDR2 FYNNEI. The CDR3 is made up of 14 amino acids. Trimming took 3 bases from V and 3 from J, leaving 9 bases between them.

V and J are TRBV6-2 or TRBV6-3 and TRBJ2-1; the match to TRBD2 covers 8 bases. Per germline, CDR1 MNHEY and CDR2 SVGEGT. Trimming cost V 1 base and J 2 bases; bases outside gene matches: 7. The CDR3 spans 17 residues. The CDR3 spells CASSYFPSGSTYNEQFF. Here the CDR3 DNA reads TGTGCCAGCAGTTACTTCCCTAGCGGGTCAACCTACAATGAGCAGTTCTTC.

A few counts support this clonotype. V is TRBV19 and J is TRBJ1-5; TRBD1 is a possible D gene (5 bases). This CDR3 has 15 residues. The germline V gene has CDR1 LNHDA and CDR2 SQIVND (reference sequence). V was pared by 6 bases and J by 7 bases, with 19 bases between. The CDR3 nucleotides are TGTGCCAGTAGGAGCCGGGGCAGGGCGGACCAGCCCCAGCATTTT. This translates into CASRSRGRADQPQHF.

This clonotype has ten or more counts. This rearrangement joins TRBV27 to TRBJ2-7; 10 bases map to TRBD2. Germline loops: CDR1 MNHEY, CDR2 SMNVEV (reference sequence). Trimming removed 2 bases from V and 0 bases from J; junction bases left unmatched: 7. This CDR3 has 17 amino acids. As DNA, the CDR3 is TGTGCCAGCAGTTTAAGGGAAGCGGGGGGGCTCTCCTACGAGCAGTACTTC. As protein: CASSLREAGGLSYEQYF.

This clonotype was found many times. The J gene is TRBJ2-5, the V gene TRBV10-3; D tentatively fits TRBD1 or TRBD2 (5 bases each). The CDR3 extends over 19 amino acids. CDR1 ENHRY and CDR2 SYGVKD come from the germline V gene. Trimming stripped 3 bases from V and 2 bases from J, with 25 bases between. DNA of the CDR3: TGTGCCATCAGTGAACCGGGGCAGGGTCCCGGTATGGGTCAAGAGACCCAGTACTTC. Translating gives CAISEPGQGPGMGQETQYF.

The rearrangement joins TRBV15 to TRBJ2-1; maybe TRBD2 (5 bases). Deletions cut 4 bases from V and 7 bases from J, with 11 bases between. The length of the CDR3 is 13 residues. Germline V gene lookup returns CDR1 LNHNV and CDR2 YYDKDF (reference sequence). CDR3 bases: TGTGCCACCAGCATACGGACTTTTAATGAGCAGTTCTTC. Translated: CATSIRTFNEQFF. Filled out from reference TRBV15 and TRBJ2-1, the complete variable domain reads DAMVIQNPRYQVTQFGKPVTLSCSQTLNHNVMYWYQQKSSQAPKLLFHYYDKDFNNEADTPDNFQSRRPNTSFCFLDIRSPGLGDTAMYLCATSIRTFNEQFFGPGTRLTVL.

This chain links TRBV28 with TRBJ2-7; D gene uncertain. This CDR3 region has 15 residues. Trimming pared 1 base from V and 0 bases from J, leaving 10 bases between. The germline V gene encodes CDR1 MDHEN and CDR2 SYDVKM. CDR3: CASSLYPGPSYEQYF. Written as DNA, the CDR3 is TGTGCCAGCAGTTTATATCCGGGCCCCTCCTACGAGCAGTACTTC.

Only a few counts were recorded for this clonotype. This chain joins TRBV7-2 and TRBJ2-7; 9 bases are a match to TRBD1. The germline V gene encodes CDR1 SGHTA and CDR2 FQGNSA. This CDR3 contains 16 residues. V was clipped by 4 bases and J by 1 base; unmatched bases: 8. CDR3 region: CASSSRWDRVSYEQYF. The CDR3 DNA reads as TGTGCCAGCAGCTCCCGCTGGGACAGGGTGTCCTACGAGCAGTACTTC.

This clonotype was seen only a few times. The chain uses TRBV2 and TRBJ1-1, with D unresolved. Trimming pared 5 bases from V and 0 bases from J, leaving 13 bases between. This CDR3 contains 15 residues. Germline CDR1 SNHLY, CDR2 FYNNEI. The CDR3 DNA is TGTGCCAGCAGTCCCGAGCCTGGGATGAACACTGAAGCTTTCTTT. Residues: CASSPEPGMNTEAFF. Drawing the rest from reference TRBV2 and TRBJ1-1, the complete variable domain is EPEVTQTPSHQVTQMGQEVILRCVPISNHLYFYWYRQILGQKVEFLVSFYNNEISEKSEIFDDQFSVERPDGSNFTLKIRSTKLEDSAMYFCASSPEPGMNTEAFFGQGTRLTVV.

This clonotype occurred many times. V and J are TRBV7-3 and TRBJ2-1; the match to TRBD2 covers 9 bases. V shed 5 bases and J 2 bases; nucleotides not matched to a gene: 7. Germline CDR1 is SGHTA and CDR2 is FQGTGA. This CDR3 region has 16 residues. The DNA of the CDR3 is TGTGCCAGCAGCCCCAACGGACTAGCGCCCTACAATGAGCAGTTCTTC. It translates to CASSPNGLAPYNEQFF.

This clonotype was seen many times. The V and J genes are TRBV6-1 and TRBJ1-1; D is unclear. Deletions cut 8 bases from V and 0 bases from J, with 10 bases between. CDR3 size: 13 residues. Looked up from germline, CDR1 is MNHNS and CDR2 is SASEGT. CDR3 sequence: CASGSSLNTEAFF. In DNA, the CDR3 is TGTGCCAGCGGTTCGTCGTTGAACACTGAAGCTTTCTTT.

This chain joins TRBV7-8 and TRBJ1-6, with D perhaps matching TRBD1 (5 bases). CDR1 is SGHVS and CDR2 is FQNEAQ in the germline V gene. CDR3 size: 17 residues. Trimming pared 5 bases from V and 0 bases from J, leaving 14 bases between. The CDR3 sequence is CASSKGTRSSYNSPLHF. DNA of the CDR3: TGTGCCAGCAGCAAGGGGACGCGGAGCTCCTATAATTCACCCCTCCACTTT. Based on the CDR3 plus reference TRBV7-8 and TRBJ1-6, the full variable domain is GAGVSQSPRYKVAKRGQDVALRCDPISGHVSLFWYQQALGQGPEFLTYFQNEAQLDKSGLPSDRFFAERPEGSVSTLKIQRTQQEDSAVYLCASSKGTRSSYNSPLHFGNGTRLTVT.

The chain uses TRBV7-9 and TRBJ2-5; perhaps TRBD1 as D (6 bases). Germline loops: CDR1 SEHNR, CDR2 FQNEAQ (reference sequence). CDR3 length equals 14 residues. V shed 3 bases and J shed 5 bases, with 13 bases lying between them. The CDR3 DNA reads as TGTGCCAGCAGCTTCCCAGGGGATGGGGAGACCCAGTACTTC. Encoded protein: CASSFPGDGETQYF.

This clonotype was detected only a few times. V usage is TRBV5-1 and J usage is TRBJ2-5, with D unclear. CDR1 is SGHRS and CDR2 is YFSETQ in the germline V gene. There are 11 residues in the CDR3. Trimming removed 6 bases at V and 3 bases at J, with 6 bases between. CDR3 loop: CASNGEETQYF. CDR3 nucleotide sequence: TGCGCCAGCAACGGTGAAGAGACCCAGTACTTC. The whole variable domain, filled in from reference TRBV5-1 and TRBJ2-5, reads KAGVTQTPRYLIKTRGQQVTLSCSPISGHRSVSWYQQTPGQGLQFLFEYFSETQRNKGNFPGRFSGRQFSNSRSEMNVSTLELGDSALYLCASNGEETQYFGPGTRLLVL.

The V and J genes are TRBV5-1 and TRBJ2-7; 7 bases agree with TRBD1. This CDR3 contains 15 residues. Germline lookup yields CDR1 SGHRS and CDR2 YFSETQ. V lost 4 bases, J lost 1 base, and 8 bases stayed unmatched. The CDR3 here is CASSQRTGPSYEQYF. CDR3 DNA: TGCGCCAGCAGCCAGAGGACAGGTCCTTCCTACGAGCAGTACTTC.

CDR3: CASSEKFERQYF. CDR3 nucleotide sequence: TGTGCCAGCAGTGAAAAGTTTGAGAGGCAGTACTTC. V is TRBV6-1 and J is TRBJ2-5; D is uncertain. The CDR3 has 12 amino acids. Deletions cut 2 bases from V and 11 bases from J, with 12 bases between. Germline assignment: CDR1 MNHNS and CDR2 SASEGT.

The table lists this clonotype with many counts. V usage is TRBV15 and J usage is TRBJ2-3; 7 bases line up with TRBD1. With 4 bases clipped from V and 8 bases from J, the junction kept 6 bases outside the gene matches. This CDR3 is built from 13 residues. CDR1 is LNHNV and CDR2 is YYDKDF in the germline V gene (reference sequence). The CDR3, as DNA: TGTGCCACCAGCACAGACAGGGCAAGTACGCAGTATTTT. Its translation is CATSTDRASTQYF.

The table lists this clonotype with many counts. V and J are TRBV9 and TRBJ1-4; D remains ambiguous. Germline V gene sequence: CDR1 SGDLS, CDR2 YYNGEE. Trimming cost V 4 bases and J 16 bases, with 14 bases left between them. CDR3 length: 11 residues. As DNA, the CDR3 is TGTGCCAGCAGCCCCCAGCGTGGGGAGTTTTTT. It is translated as CASSPQRGEFF.

This clonotype was observed many times. The chain uses TRBV2 and TRBJ1-2; D possibly corresponds to TRBD1 (6 bases). This CDR3 spans 16 amino acids. V lost 5 bases and J 8 bases, leaving 24 bases between the germline ends. CDR1 SNHLY and CDR2 FYNNEI come from the germline V gene. CDR3 coding DNA: TGTGCCAGCAGTCCCGATCCGGGCGGGGGCCAGGGAGGCTACACCTTC. This sequence encodes CASSPDPGGGQGGYTF.

This clonotype was observed many times. The gene calls are TRBV29-1 and TRBJ1-5; D perhaps matches TRBD1 (5 bases). V shed 5 bases and J shed 2 bases, with 10 bases lying between them. There are 13 residues in the CDR3. Germline V gene data show CDR1 as SQVTM and CDR2 as ANQGSEA. In nucleotides, the CDR3 is TGCAGCGTTTCGGACATGGGCAATCAGCCCCAGCATTTT. This codes for CSVSDMGNQPQHF. Supplemented by reference TRBV29-1 and TRBJ1-5, the full variable domain reads SAVISQKPSRDICQRGTSLTIQCQVDSQVTMMFWYRQQPGQSLTLIATANQGSEATYESGFVIDKFPISRPNLTFSTLTVSNMSPEDSSIYLCSVSDMGNQPQHFGDGTRLSIL.

The rearrangement joins TRBV3-1 to TRBJ1-1; possibly TRBD1 for D (6 bases). The CDR3 runs 16 residues. Germline assignment: CDR1 LGHDT and CDR2 YNNKEL (reference sequence). Trimming cost V 4 bases and J 1 base, with 16 bases left between them. The CDR3 is CASSPTPGQSNTEAFF. The CDR3 bases are TGTGCCAGCAGCCCTACACCCGGACAGTCGAACACTGAAGCTTTCTTT.

This clonotype was counted at least ten times. This rearrangement joins TRBV20-1 to TRBJ1-1; 9 bases fit TRBD1. CDR3 length equals 13 residues. The junction had 10 bases not matched to a gene; V was cut back by 6 bases and J by 8 bases. Per germline, CDR1 DFQATT and CDR2 SNEGSKA (reference sequence). DNA for the CDR3: TGCAGTGCGAACCGGGACAGGGATTCAGAAGCTTTCTTT. Its translation: CSANRDRDSEAFF.